These 18 T cell receptor beta chains share one sample of origin, sequenced in a study of T cells in Graves' hyperthyroidism and ophthalmopathy. The CDR3 regions of TCR beta were amplified from RNA transcripts. The HTBI primer set served for first-round RT-PCR of the TCR CDR3. TCRdb ran MiXCR on the multiplex PCR reads and lists one entry per CDR3 protein. The sample consists of about 300,000 distinct CDR3 sequences, around 20% of them appearing once. The sample comprised blood. The receptor set was obtained from a man aged 45-65 years with Graves' ophthalmopathy.

The chain recombines TRBV6-9 with TRBJ2-3; D is unclear. Germline CDR1 MNHGY, CDR2 SVAAGI. The CDR3 length is 16 residues. Trimming cost V 3 bases and J 0 bases, with 13 bases left between them. The CDR3 spells CASSYKAASSTDTQYF. CDR3 coding DNA: TGTGCCAGCAGTTACAAGGCGGCTTCTAGCACAGATACGCAGTATTTT.

This clonotype was seen at least ten times. The genes are TRBV28 and TRBJ2-2; a possible D gene is TRBD2 (6 bases). V lost 3 bases and J 1 base, leaving 15 bases between the germline ends. Germline CDR1 MDHEN, CDR2 SYDVKM. The CDR3 runs to 17 residues. CDR3 nucleotides: TGTGCCAGCAGTTTTCACCTGGGACTTAGGAACACCGGGGAGCTGTTTTTT. It translates to CASSFHLGLRNTGELFF.

Many counts were recorded for this clonotype. V usage is TRBV28 and J usage is TRBJ1-2; TRBD1 matches 7 bases. The germline V gene encodes CDR1 MDHEN and CDR2 SYDVKM. The CDR3 is 13 residues long. J was trimmed by 4 bases and V by 2 bases; bases with no gene match: 1. The CDR3 DNA reads TGTGCCAGCAGTTTAGACAGGGCCTATGGCTACACCTTC. This sequence encodes CASSLDRAYGYTF.

This clonotype was picked up many times. The chain uses TRBV28 and TRBJ1-2, with D possibly TRBD1 on 6 matching bases. Deletions cut 7 bases from V and 4 bases from J, with 16 bases between. This CDR3 spans 14 amino acids. Germline V gene sequence: CDR1 MDHEN, CDR2 SYDVKM. Here the CDR3 reads CASIPGGQAYGYTF. CDR3 coding DNA: TGTGCCAGCATCCCCGGGGGACAAGCCTATGGCTACACCTTC.

Ten or more counts support this clonotype. The V and J genes are TRBV7-8 and TRBJ2-7; weak D call: TRBD2 (6 bases). The CDR3 is 13 amino acids. Trimming took off 5 bases at V and 3 bases at J, with 11 bases between the two ends. Per the germline V gene, CDR1 is SGHVS and CDR2 is FQNEAQ. In DNA, the CDR3 is TGTGCCAGCAGCGGAGGGAGGAGCTACGAGCAGTACTTC. Amino acid sequence: CASSGGRSYEQYF.

This clonotype came up many times. The gene calls are TRBV7-3 and TRBJ2-1, with TRBD2 matching 9 bases. The germline V gene has CDR1 SGHTA and CDR2 FQGTGA. The CDR3 is 16 amino acids. With V trimmed by 6 bases and J by 1 base, 7 bases remained unmatched. The CDR3 reads CASSRSSGASYNEQFF. CDR3 in DNA: TGTGCCAGCAGTCGGTCTAGCGGGGCTTCCTACAATGAGCAGTTCTTC.

The chain employs TRBV29-1 and TRBJ2-5; no reliable D call. The CDR3 is made up of 13 amino acids. V lost 4 bases to trimming and J lost 2 bases, with 11 bases between them. Germline V gene data show CDR1 as SQVTM and CDR2 as ANQGSEA. In DNA, the CDR3 is TGCAGCGTTGCTCCGGCAGTTCAAGAGACCCAGTACTTC. This gives the protein CSVAPAVQETQYF.

This clonotype has just a few counts. The CDR3 reads CASSLGIRGMGPRREQFF. DNA for the CDR3: TGTGCCAGCAGTTTAGGAATACGAGGGATGGGGCCCCGAAGGGAGCAGTTCTTC. This sequence joins TRBV28 and TRBJ2-1; either TRBD1 or TRBD2 may fit D (5 bases each). V was trimmed by 2 bases and J by 10 bases, leaving 27 bases between them. The length of the CDR3 is 18 residues. Germline CDR1 MDHEN, CDR2 SYDVKM.

This clonotype was counted only a few times. V and J are TRBV12-3 or TRBV12-4 and TRBJ2-4; the D gene could be TRBD1 or TRBD2 (5 bases each). Trimming cost V 5 bases and J 0 bases, with 11 bases left between them. The CDR3 length is 15 residues. Here the CDR3 DNA reads TGTGCCAGCAGTCCCCTCGGGGCAGCCAAAAACATTCAGTACTTC. As protein: CASSPLGAAKNIQYF.

This clonotype was counted at least ten times. The chain couples TRBV3-1 to TRBJ2-5; no definite D call. In germline, CDR1 is LGHDT, CDR2 YNNKEL (reference sequence). V lost 3 bases and J 5 bases, leaving 10 bases between the germline ends. The CDR3 covers 13 residues. CDR3 in amino acids: CASSQSDRETQYF. CDR3 nucleotides: TGTGCCAGCAGCCAGAGCGACCGGGAGACCCAGTACTTC.

The chain employs TRBV28 and TRBJ2-7; possible D gene TRBD1, 6 bases. CDR3 size: 13 residues. V lost 5 bases, J lost 5 bases, and 13 bases lay in between. Germline CDR1 MDHEN, CDR2 SYDVKM. The CDR3 protein is CASSTRPGDEQYF. CDR3 coding DNA: TGTGCCAGCAGTACCCGCCCAGGGGACGAGCAGTACTTC.

Many counts were recorded for this clonotype. The V and J genes are TRBV20-1 and TRBJ2-1, with 8 bases aligning to TRBD2. V lost 0 bases to trimming and J lost 8 bases; unmatched junction nucleotides: 9. This CDR3 is built from 15 residues. Looked up from germline, CDR1 is DFQATT and CDR2 is SNEGSKA (reference sequence). CDR3 sequence reads: CSARDWVGRGYEQFF. DNA of the CDR3: TGCAGTGCTAGAGATTGGGTCGGGAGGGGTTATGAGCAGTTCTTC.

This clonotype was seen many times. The CDR3 protein is CASSPPGSMNQPQHF. The DNA of the CDR3 is TGTGCCAGCTCACCACCGGGTAGTATGAATCAGCCCCAGCATTTT. The gene calls are TRBV18 and TRBJ1-5; D remains unclear. Germline CDR1 reads KGHSH; CDR2 reads LQKENI. The ends were cut back, 0 bases at V and 4 bases at J, with 10 bases in the middle. This CDR3 contains 15 residues.

Ten or more counts support this clonotype. This chain connects TRBV18 to TRBJ1-1; D not resolved. CDR3 length: 14 amino acids. Germline loops: CDR1 KGHSH, CDR2 LQKENI. Trimming cost V 3 bases and J 2 bases, with 10 bases left between them. The CDR3 here is CASSPTPANTEAFF. The CDR3, as DNA: TGTGCCAGCTCACCGACTCCAGCAAACACTGAAGCTTTCTTT.

This clonotype was detected many times. The chain joins TRBV20-1 to TRBJ2-1, with D tentatively TRBD2 (7 bases). Looked up from germline, CDR1 is DFQATT and CDR2 is SNEGSKA (reference sequence). CDR3 size: 14 residues. The V end was cut by 5 bases, the J end by 5 bases, with 16 bases between. For the CDR3, the DNA is TGCAGTGCTGAGGGGGGGAGCAATCACAATGAGCAGTTCTTC. It is translated as CSAEGGSNHNEQFF.

V and J are TRBV9 and TRBJ2-2; TRBD1 agrees at 7 bases. V lost 3 bases to trimming and J lost 4 bases; unmatched junction nucleotides: 9. The CDR3 is 16 amino acids. Germline loops: CDR1 SGDLS, CDR2 YYNGEE. The CDR3, as DNA: TGTGCCAGCAGCGGTCGACAGGGCGCTGGCACCGGGGAGCTGTTTTTT. Translating gives CASSGRQGAGTGELFF.

Only a few counts were recorded for this clonotype. V is TRBV27 and J is TRBJ1-6; D call uncertain. The CDR3 extends over 16 amino acids. The V and J ends lost 0 bases and 4 bases respectively, with 10 bases between them. CDR1 and CDR2 (germline): MNHEY, SMNVEV (reference sequence). CDR3 nucleotide sequence: TGTGCCAGCAGTTTATCGTCAGCCGGATATAATTCACCCCTCCACTTT. Its protein is CASSLSSAGYNSPLHF.

In its sample, this clonotype was seen many times. The rearrangement uses TRBV28 and TRBJ2-1; perhaps TRBD2 as D (6 bases). Trimming cost V 8 bases and J 8 bases, with 13 bases left between them. Germline V gene data show CDR1 as MDHEN and CDR2 as SYDVKM. The CDR3 length is 12 residues. The CDR3 sequence is CASRKGGDEQFF. The CDR3 DNA sequence: TGTGCCAGCCGGAAGGGAGGAGATGAGCAGTTCTTC. Full variable domain (missing parts from reference TRBV28 and TRBJ2-1): DVKVTQSSRYLVKRTGEKVFLECVQDMDHENMFWYRQDPGLGLRLIYFSYDVKMKEKGDIPEGYSVSREKKERFSLILESASTNQTSMYLCASRKGGDEQFFGPGTRLTVL.